The 29 T cell receptor beta chains below were found in one sample sequenced in a study of beta chain features in type 1 diabetes. Notes on the study in general: When Type 1 diabetes patients were examined, their TCRB CDR3s proved moderately but significantly shorter in all four CD4+ subsets.

Expressed TCRB transcripts were sequenced because the isolated RNA had all been reverse transcribed beforehand. Libraries were prepared by immunoSEQ multiplex PCR; TCRdb keeps only in-frame clonotypes and omits some of them. The repertoire holds 300,000 or so clones, with approximately 10% as singletons. Their recognized antigens are unknown. The sequenced material came from central memory CD4+ T cells from blood. Every receptor here comes from a man aged 25-40 years with type 1 diabetes.

This clone was seen a few times. The rearrangement links TRBV6-6 to TRBJ2-7; TRBD1 aligns across 10 bases. CDR1 is MNHNY and CDR2 is SVGAGI in the germline V gene (reference sequence). The V gene end was trimmed by 5 bases and the J gene end by 6 bases; junction bases not matched to a gene: 7. The CDR3 runs to 14 residues. The CDR3: CASSPPGTGVEQYF. CDR3 bases: TGTGCCAGCAGTCCACCCGGGACAGGGGTCGAGCAGTACTTC.

In this sample, this clone turned up a few times. The CDR3 loop reads CASSSETGELFF. For the CDR3, the DNA is TGTGCCAGCAGCTCAGAAACCGGGGAGCTGTTTTTT. V gene TRBV7-9 combines with J gene TRBJ2-2, with no clear D. Trimming stripped 4 bases from V and 5 bases from J, with 5 bases between. In germline, CDR1 is SEHNR, CDR2 FQNEAQ (reference sequence). The CDR3 has 12 amino acids.

Concerning this clone: This CDR3 is also generated by other DNA sequences in the sample. The chain employs TRBV7-9 and TRBJ1-5, with D possibly being TRBD1 (5 bases). CDR1 and CDR2 (germline): SEHNR, FQNEAQ (reference sequence). This CDR3 region has 14 residues. The V and J ends lost 5 bases and 4 bases respectively, with 12 bases between them. The CDR3 is CASSPGGGNQPQHF. In nucleotides, the CDR3 is TGTGCCAGCAGCCCCGGGGGAGGGAATCAGCCCCAGCATTTT.

The V and J genes are TRBV5-1 and TRBJ2-3; possible D gene TRBD2, 6 bases. This CDR3 is built from 15 residues. V was clipped by 2 bases and J by 2 bases, with 12 bases between them. Looked up from germline, CDR1 is SGHRS and CDR2 is YFSETQ. This CDR3 reads CASSFGSGLTDTQYF. CDR3 in DNA: TGCGCCAGCAGCTTCGGTAGCGGCCTCACAGATACGCAGTATTTT.

This clone was seen a handful of times. The V and J genes are TRBV7-2 and TRBJ2-2, with 9 bases aligning to TRBD2. CDR3 size: 15 residues. The germline CDR1 and CDR2 sequences are SGHTA and FQGNSA. V dropped 5 bases and J dropped 4; count of bases not matched to a gene: 5. This chain's CDR3 is CASSPRREGTGELFF. In nucleotides, the CDR3 is TGTGCCAGCAGCCCAAGGCGGGAGGGCACCGGGGAGCTGTTTTTT.

CDR3 nucleotides: TGTGCCAGCAGTTACTCGACGACGCAAGATACGCAGTATTTT. It codes for CASSYSTTQDTQYF. The rearrangement links TRBV6-5 to TRBJ2-3, with D unresolved. Trimming took off 0 bases at V and 5 bases at J, with 9 bases between the two ends. The CDR3 runs to 14 residues. Germline values: CDR1 MNHEY, CDR2 SVGAGI.

The chain uses TRBV2 and TRBJ2-5; a weak D match, TRBD1 (5 bases). The CDR3 consists of 14 residues. The germline CDR1 and CDR2 sequences are SNHLY and FYNNEI. Trimming pared 7 bases from V and 4 bases from J, leaving 16 bases between. This CDR3 reads CASTKGETPETQYF. The CDR3 DNA is TGTGCCAGCACCAAAGGGGAAACCCCAGAGACCCAGTACTTC.

As concerns this clone: Other DNA sequences in this specimen translate into the identical CDR3. The CDR3 nucleotides are TGTGCCAGCAGTGATCGGAGGCTCCAAGAGACCCAGTACTTC. Amino acid sequence: CASSDRRLQETQYF. V and J are TRBV2 and TRBJ2-5, with a tentative D call TRBD2 (5 bases). The germline V and J ends were trimmed by 3 bases and 1 base, with 9 bases remaining between them. Germline CDR1 is SNHLY and CDR2 is FYNNEI. The CDR3 has 14 amino acids.

V usage is TRBV19 and J usage is TRBJ1-2; D is unclear. This CDR3 contains 17 residues. Between the trimmed V and J ends, which lost 7 bases and 2 bases, there was a span of 23 bases. Germline V gives CDR1 LNHDA, CDR2 SQIVND (reference sequence). CDR3 coding DNA: TGTGCCAGTACTCCGGACGGTAAACCTACTACCAACTATGGCTACACCTTC. Translating it yields CASTPDGKPTTNYGYTF.

This clone came up a few times. The chain uses TRBV11-2 and TRBJ2-1; D is possibly TRBD2 (6 bases). In germline, CDR1 is SGHAT, CDR2 FQNNGV. This CDR3 is 13 amino acids long. The V end lost 1 base, the J end lost 7 bases, and 8 bases lay between the germline ends. The CDR3 region is CASSLGGGNEQFF. The CDR3 DNA follows: TGTGCCAGCAGCTTAGGTGGGGGGAATGAGCAGTTCTTC.

To note about this clone: The junction shows a germline mismatch at one end, possibly a read error. The rearrangement joins TRBV6-6 to TRBJ2-1, with D perhaps matching TRBD1 (5 bases). This CDR3 is 14 amino acids long. Germline V gene sequence: CDR1 MNHNY, CDR2 SVGAGI (reference sequence). CDR3 sequence (DNA): TGTGCCATCAGTGGTGGGCAGGGCCGTGATGAGCAGTTCTTC. Translated, it gives CAISGGQGRDEQFF.

This clone was observed a handful of times. The CDR3 DNA reads TGTGCCACCAGCGCACACTGGGGGAGCCAGTCACAAAACACTGAAGCTTTCTTT. This sequence encodes CATSAHWGSQSQNTEAFF. This chain connects TRBV15 to TRBJ1-1; D is possibly TRBD1 (5 bases). CDR3 length: 18 amino acids. CDR1 LNHNV and CDR2 YYDKDF come from the germline V gene (reference sequence). With 5 bases removed from V and 2 bases from J, the gap between germline ends came to 24 bases.

This clone was recorded a few times. The chain couples TRBV29-1 to TRBJ2-5; 11 nucleotides agree with TRBD1. The CDR3 loop spans 15 amino acids. The V and J ends lost 4 bases and 1 base, in that order; junction bases with no gene match: 5. Germline assignment: CDR1 SQVTM and CDR2 ANQGSEA. DNA for the CDR3: TGCAGCGTTGGGGGTGGACAGGGGGCCCAAGAGACCCAGTACTTC. This sequence encodes CSVGGGQGAQETQYF.

This clone has just a few counts. V is TRBV5-1 and J is TRBJ2-2, with a weak D call TRBD1 (6 bases). V dropped 4 bases and J dropped 1 base, with 11 bases sitting between them. The germline CDR1 and CDR2 sequences are SGHRS and YFSETQ. CDR3 length equals 15 residues. CDR3 residues: CASSPLTGNTGELFF. In DNA form, the CDR3 reads TGCGCCAGCAGCCCCCTGACAGGGAACACCGGGGAGCTGTTTTTT.

The CDR3, as DNA: TGTGCCAGTAGTACCCTGGACAGAGAGACCCAGTACTTC. Amino acids: CASSTLDRETQYF. J is TRBJ2-5 and V is TRBV19, with D possibly TRBD1 on 6 matching bases. The ends were cut back, 4 bases at V and 4 bases at J, with 10 bases in the middle. Germline V gives CDR1 LNHDA, CDR2 SQIVND (reference sequence). The CDR3 totals 13 residues.

This clone appeared a few times. The gene calls are TRBV5-6 and TRBJ2-7; 7 bases match TRBD1. Germline loops: CDR1 SGHDT, CDR2 YYEEEE. V lost 2 bases to trimming and J lost 5 bases; unmatched junction nucleotides: 10. The CDR3 runs to 15 residues. The CDR3 DNA reads as TGTGCCAGCAGCTTCCGTACAGGGGCGCCTGACGAGCAGTACTTC. Encoded protein: CASSFRTGAPDEQYF.

This clone has a count of ten or more. The chain couples TRBV29-1 to TRBJ2-1; D is undetermined. The germline gives CDR1 SQVTM, CDR2 ANQGSEA. The V end lost 5 bases, the J end lost 0 bases, and 8 bases lay between the germline ends. The CDR3 is made up of 13 amino acids. CDR3 in amino acids: CSVCPSSYNEQFF. Written as DNA, the CDR3 is TGCAGCGTTTGCCCTAGCTCCTACAATGAGCAGTTCTTC.

The V call is TRBV7-2, the J call TRBJ2-5; D is unclear. CDR3 size: 15 residues. The germline CDR1 and CDR2 sequences are SGHTA and FQGNSA. Trimming left V 5 bases short and J 7 bases short, with 20 bases between. Here the CDR3 reads CASSGGVVADGTQYF. The CDR3 nucleotides are TGTGCCAGCAGCGGTGGGGTCGTGGCGGACGGGACCCAGTACTTC.

J is TRBJ1-4 and V is TRBV29-1, with 7 bases fitting TRBD1. From germline, CDR1 is SQVTM and CDR2 ANQGSEA. The CDR3 covers 13 residues. The CDR3 protein is CSANRGTNEKLFF. CDR3 nucleotide sequence: TGCAGTGCCAACAGGGGAACTAATGAAAAACTGTTTTTT.

This clone has ten or more counts. V usage is TRBV27 and J usage is TRBJ2-3, with D unresolved. CDR3 length equals 14 residues. From germline, CDR1 is MNHEY and CDR2 SMNVEV (reference sequence). V dropped 7 bases and J dropped 1 base, with 12 bases sitting between them. This CDR3 reads CASNPKKGTDTQYF. CDR3 sequence (DNA): TGTGCCAGCAACCCCAAGAAAGGCACAGATACGCAGTATTTT.

The genes are TRBV6-1 and TRBJ1-6, with D perhaps TRBD1 (5 bases). The V end was cut by 7 bases, the J end by 5 bases, with 12 bases between. The CDR3 covers 14 residues. Germline values: CDR1 MNHNS, CDR2 SASEGT. The CDR3, as DNA: TGTGCCAGCACAAGAGGGGTGGATAATTCACCCCTCCACTTT. It translates to CASTRGVDNSPLHF.

This clone was observed a few times. V gene TRBV19 combines with J gene TRBJ1-2; 9 nucleotides agree with TRBD1. Per the germline V gene, CDR1 is LNHDA and CDR2 is SQIVND (reference sequence). V shed 3 bases and J 5 bases; nucleotides not matched to a gene: 7. The CDR3 is 15 residues long. DNA for the CDR3: TGTGCCAGTAGTATTCGGACAGGGGTAGAATATGGCTACACCTTC. This codes for CASSIRTGVEYGYTF. Supplemented by reference TRBV19 and TRBJ1-2, the full variable domain reads DGGITQSPKYLFRKEGQNVTLSCEQNLNHDAMYWYRQDPGQGLRLIYYSQIVNDFQKGDIAEGYSVSREKKESFPLTVTSAQKNPTAFYLCASSIRTGVEYGYTFGSGTRLTVV.

About this clone: This sequence may be a read error, since a much larger clone differs from it by one base. The V and J genes are TRBV7-2 and TRBJ2-1, with 10 bases matching TRBD2. The V gene end was trimmed by 7 bases and the J gene end by 0 bases; junction bases not matched to a gene: 6. CDR1 and CDR2 (germline): SGHTA, FQGNSA. The CDR3 loop spans 16 amino acids. CDR3 amino acids: CASTRAGGVSYNEQFF. In nucleotides, the CDR3 is TGTGCCAGCACAAGAGCGGGGGGGGTCTCCTACAATGAGCAGTTCTTC.

The chain's CDR3 is CASSEFADNSPLHF. In nucleotides, the CDR3 is TGTGCCAGCAGTGAATTTGCGGACAACTCACCCCTCCACTTT. The chain uses TRBV2 and TRBJ1-6, with a tentative D call TRBD1 (5 bases). CDR3 size: 14 residues. The germline V gene encodes CDR1 SNHLY and CDR2 FYNNEI. The V and J ends lost 2 bases and 10 bases respectively, with 12 bases between them.

This clone was counted a few times. Since a far larger clone is one base different, this is likely a read error. Other DNA sequences in the same sample also yield this CDR3. The rearrangement links TRBV4-1 to TRBJ1-5; 7 bases line up with TRBD1. The CDR3 runs to 15 residues. V trimming: 0 bases; J trimming: 5 bases; junction bases outside the gene matches: 4. Germline values: CDR1 MGHRA, CDR2 YSYEKL. CDR3 sequence reads: CASSQDWTGDQPQHF. The CDR3 region has the DNA TGCGCCAGCAGCCAAGATTGGACAGGAGATCAGCCCCAGCATTTT.

This clone was counted only a few times. V usage is TRBV5-1 and J usage is TRBJ2-2; no clear D. The V end was cut by 0 bases, the J end by 6 bases, with 12 bases between. The CDR3 extends over 15 amino acids. CDR1 is SGHRS and CDR2 is YFSETQ in the germline V gene. CDR3 nucleotide sequence: TGCGCCAGCAGCTTGGACCCCACCCCCGCCGGGGAGCTGTTTTTT. Its translation is CASSLDPTPAGELFF.

This clone showed up just a few times. V gene TRBV6-5 combines with J gene TRBJ2-1, with 9 bases fitting TRBD1. The CDR3 loop spans 14 amino acids. Germline V gene lookup returns CDR1 MNHEY and CDR2 SVGAGI. J lost 10 bases, V lost 2 bases, and 6 bases had no gene match. CDR3 sequence: CASSYGTGTGEQFF. The CDR3 region has the DNA TGTGCCAGCAGTTACGGGACAGGGACGGGCGAGCAGTTCTTC.

Written as DNA, the CDR3 is TGTGCCAGCAGCTTAGAGTTAAACAGGCGGGGGGAGCAGTTCTTC. As protein: CASSLELNRRGEQFF. The rearrangement links TRBV7-6 to TRBJ2-1; the match to TRBD2 covers 7 bases. This CDR3 is 15 amino acids long. V was pared by 1 base and J by 10 bases, with 10 bases of the junction left unmatched. Germline V gives CDR1 SGHVS, CDR2 FNYEAQ.

The V gene is TRBV3-2, the J gene TRBJ1-1. TRBV3-2 is a listed pseudogene. The CDR3 spans 9 residues. The CDR3 coding sequence is TGTGCCAGCGAGGGAGAAGCTTTCTTT. Translating it yields CASEGEAFF.